This record covers a single T cell receptor beta chain. The sample is drawn from a study of control samples from healthy donors and cancer patients. The CDR3 has 15 residues. The germline V gene has CDR1 SGHVS and CDR2 FQNEAQ. Trimming pared 0 bases from V and 4 bases from J, leaving 12 bases between. The assay was immunoSEQ multiplex PCR, and TCRdb's table has in-frame clones only and misses some. The sample lists under 450,000 clones; 80% to 95% were seen once. Sequencing was carried out using PBMCs. The sequence came from a man between 40 and 49 years old with head and neck cancer. The chain uses TRBV7-8 and TRBJ2-5; D unclear. CDR3 region: CASSLAPSRAETQYF. CDR3 in DNA: TGTGCCAGCAGCTTAGCTCCTTCTAGAGCAGAGACCCAGTACTTC.